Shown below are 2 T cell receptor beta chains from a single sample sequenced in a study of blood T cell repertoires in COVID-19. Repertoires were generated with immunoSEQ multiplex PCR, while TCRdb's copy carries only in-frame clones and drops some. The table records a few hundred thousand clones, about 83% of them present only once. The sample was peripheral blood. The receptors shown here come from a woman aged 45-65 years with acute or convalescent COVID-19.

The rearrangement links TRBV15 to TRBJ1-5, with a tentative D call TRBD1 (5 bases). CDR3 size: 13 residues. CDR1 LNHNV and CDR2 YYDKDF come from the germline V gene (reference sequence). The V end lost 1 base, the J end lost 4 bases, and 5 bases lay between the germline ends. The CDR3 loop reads CATSRGQNQPQHF. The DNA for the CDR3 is TGTGCCACCAGCAGAGGACAGAATCAGCCCCAGCATTTT.

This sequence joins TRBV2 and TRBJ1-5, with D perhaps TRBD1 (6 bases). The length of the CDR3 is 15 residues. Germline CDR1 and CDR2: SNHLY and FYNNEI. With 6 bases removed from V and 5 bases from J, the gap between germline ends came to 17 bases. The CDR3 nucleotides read TGTGCCAGCAGCCTGTCCCGGGACATTTATCAGCCCCAGCATTTT. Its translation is CASSLSRDIYQPQHF.